The rows below give T cell receptor beta chains drawn from one sample of a study of cytomegalovirus exposure and HLA in healthy donors. The assay was immunoSEQ multiplex PCR, and TCRdb's table has in-frame clones only and misses some. The sample holds 100,000 to 120,000 clones, approximately 83% seen once. Source material: PBMCs. Source of these receptors: a young woman in good health and CMV-seronegative. Each CDR3 is given with its conserved first and last residue. The D gene is left open where the match is weak. Clone size is given for some rows only: seen once, a few or many times, or a class if the clone is expanded.

-,15,TRBJ2-2,-,TRBV2,CASSVGHLNTGELFF,TGTGCCAGCAGTGTGGGACACCTGAACACCGGGGAGCTGTTTTTT
-,11,TRBJ2-7,once,TRBV28,CASSFNYEQYF,TGTGCCAGCAGTTTCAACTACGAGCAGTACTTC
-,19,TRBJ2-2,-,TRBV19,CASSLLRGLASANTGELFF,TGTGCCAGTAGCCTCTTGAGGGGGCTAGCGTCTGCGAACACCGGGGAGCTGTTTTTT
-,17,TRBJ2-4,-,TRBV25-1,CASSHSRDSLAKNIQYF,TGTGCCAGCAGCCACTCTCGGGACTCCCTAGCCAAAAACATTCAGTACTTC
-,14,TRBJ2-3,-,TRBV6-1,CASRTGISTDTQYF,TGTGCCAGCAGAACAGGGATTAGCACAGATACGCAGTATTTT
TRBD1,15,TRBJ1-1,-,TRBV6-5,CASSPAGQGNTEAFF,TGTGCCAGCAGCCCAGCGGGACAGGGTAACACTGAAGCTTTCTTT
-,14,TRBJ2-3,-,TRBV7-9,CASSSETYTDTQYF,TGTGCCAGCAGCTCTGAGACTTACACAGATACGCAGTATTTT
TRBD1,13,TRBJ2-5,-,TRBV7-2,CGVTDRGQETQYF,TGTGGGGTGACGGACAGGGGACAAGAGACCCAGTACTTC
TRBD2,17,TRBJ2-7,-,TRBV4-1,CASSKDPLAGVNHEQYF,TGCGCCAGCAGCAAAGACCCGCTAGCGGGAGTCAACCACGAGCAGTACTTC
-,13,TRBJ1-2,once,TRBV27,CASSHDGRGGYTF,TGTGCCAGCAGTCACGACGGAAGAGGTGGCTACACCTTC
TRBD1,13,TRBJ1-1,-,TRBV6-1,CASSGPQGFEAFF,TGTGCCAGCAGTGGTCCACAGGGGTTTGAAGCTTTCTTT
-,11,TRBJ2-1,-,TRBV28,CASSFRAGQFF,TGTGCCAGCAGTTTCAGAGCGGGGCAGTTCTTC
-,15,TRBJ1-5,-,TRBV6-6,CASEKARNINQPQHF,TGTGCCAGCGAGAAGGCGAGGAATATAAATCAGCCCCAGCATTTT
TRBD1,15,TRBJ1-2,-,TRBV27,CASSSDRGALYGYTF,TGTGCCAGCAGTTCGGACAGGGGGGCACTCTATGGCTACACCTTC
TRBD1,15,TRBJ2-1,-,TRBV6-5,CASRLGQGGYNEQFF,TGTGCCAGCAGATTAGGACAGGGGGGATACAATGAGCAGTTCTTC
-,15,TRBJ2-7,-,TRBV5-3,CARSLWSPRDYEQYF,TGTGCCAGAAGCTTGTGGTCCCCCCGGGACTACGAGCAGTACTTC
TRBD1,14,TRBJ1-2,-,TRBV19,CASSPGTGWERYTF,TGTGCCAGTAGCCCCGGGACAGGGTGGGAACGCTACACCTTC
TRBD1,12,TRBJ1-2,-,TRBV28,CASSNRQGGYTF,TGTGCCAGCTCCAATCGACAGGGGGGCTACACCTTC
TRBD2,14,TRBJ2-7,-,TRBV28,CASMIAGASYEQYF,TGTGCCAGCATGATAGCGGGTGCCTCCTACGAGCAGTACTTC
-,14,TRBJ1-6,few,TRBV9,CASSADSYNSPLHF,TGTGCCAGCAGCGCAGACAGCTATAATTCACCCCTCCACTTT
TRBD2,20,TRBJ2-2,once,TRBV5-1,CASSFGTSGGLVSNTGELFF,TGCGCCAGCAGCTTCGGGACTAGCGGGGGGCTAGTCTCGAACACCGGGGAGCTGTTTTTT
-,13,TRBJ1-3,once,TRBV25-1,CASSTGIGNTIYF,TGTGCCAGCAGTACAGGGATTGGAAACACCATATATTTT
-,13,TRBJ2-7,-,TRBV11-2,CASSLGPRVEEYF,TGTGCCAGCAGCTTAGGACCGCGGGTGGAGGAGTACTTC
TRBD2,14,TRBJ2-7,-,TRBV25-1,CASRNSGKAYEQYF,TGTGCCAGCAGGAATAGCGGGAAGGCCTACGAGCAGTACTTC
TRBD1,12,TRBJ1-2,few,TRBV28,CASSSRGYGYTF,TGTGCCAGCAGTTCCAGGGGGTATGGCTACACCTTC
TRBD2,16,TRBJ2-3,-,TRBV7-2,CASTRLAGGFTDTQYF,TGTGCCAGCACCAGACTAGCGGGGGGGTTCACAGATACGCAGTATTTT
-,13,TRBJ1-5,few,TRBV6-1,CASSEWSKQPQHF,TGTGCCAGCAGTGAATGGAGTAAACAGCCCCAGCATTTT
-,16,TRBJ1-2,-,TRBV14,CASSQYGHIGLYGYTF,TGTGCCAGCAGCCAATACGGCCACATCGGACTCTATGGCTACACCTTC
-,15,TRBJ2-1,-,TRBV29-1,CSVEGQLSALDEQFF,TGCAGCGTTGAGGGTCAGCTTTCTGCTCTAGATGAGCAGTTCTTC
TRBD2,19,TRBJ2-3,-,TRBV4-3,CASSLWASGGTPNTDTQYF,TGCGCCAGCAGCCTATGGGCTAGCGGGGGGACCCCTAACACAGATACGCAGTATTTT
-,14,TRBJ2-1,-,TRBV18,CASSLDSYHNEQFF,TGTGCCAGCTCCCTAGACAGTTATCACAATGAGCAGTTCTTC
TRBD1,15,TRBJ1-1,-,TRBV6-5,CASSPQGQANTEAFF,TGTGCCAGCAGCCCACAAGGACAGGCGAACACTGAAGCTTTCTTT
TRBD1,16,TRBJ1-2,-,TRBV4-1,CASSTPGTGFNYGYTF,TGCGCCAGCAGCACCCCCGGGACAGGGTTTAACTATGGCTACACCTTC
TRBD1,16,TRBJ1-3,-,TRBV7-2,CASSVDRGNSGNTIYF,TGTGCCAGCAGCGTCGACAGGGGGAACTCTGGAAACACCATATATTTT
TRBD2,16,TRBJ2-1,-,TRBV7-2,CASSRTSGGAYNEQFF,TGTGCCAGCAGCAGGACTAGCGGGGGGGCCTACAATGAGCAGTTCTTC
-,15,TRBJ1-6,-,TRBV4-1,CASSLRPGSESPLHF,TGCGCCAGCAGCCTCCGACCGGGGAGCGAATCACCCCTCCACTTT
TRBD1,15,TRBJ1-1,-,TRBV5-1,CASSLGGGVNTEAFF,TGCGCCAGCAGCTTGGGAGGGGGCGTGAACACTGAAGCTTTCTTT
-,10,TRBJ1-4,-,TRBV2,CASRAEKLFF,TGTGCCAGCAGAGCCGAAAAACTGTTTTTT
TRBD2,14,TRBJ2-1,few,TRBV30,CAWNPGLAYNEQFF,TGTGCCTGGAACCCGGGACTAGCCTACAATGAGCAGTTCTTC
TRBD1,16,TRBJ2-5,few,TRBV7-2,CASSPGQGGSQETQYF,TGTGCCAGCAGCCCCGGACAGGGGGGTTCCCAAGAGACCCAGTACTTC
TRBD2,15,TRBJ2-2,-,TRBV5-1,CASSISGMSAGELFF,TGCGCCAGCAGCATTAGCGGGATGAGCGCCGGGGAGCTGTTTTTT
TRBD1,13,TRBJ1-1,-,TRBV19,CASSGTVNTEAFF,TGTGCCAGCTCCGGGACAGTGAACACTGAAGCTTTCTTT
-,14,TRBJ1-2,-,TRBV19,CASRILQGSYGYTF,TGTGCCAGTAGGATACTACAGGGTTCCTATGGCTACACCTTC
TRBD1,15,TRBJ2-1,-,TRBV5-5,CASSPEDRGWNEQFF,TGTGCCAGCAGCCCGGAGGACAGGGGCTGGAATGAGCAGTTCTTC
TRBD1,15,TRBJ1-1,-,TRBV11-3,CASSSGQGRGTEAFF,TGTGCCAGCAGCTCCGGACAGGGTAGGGGCACTGAAGCTTTCTTT
TRBD2,15,TRBJ2-7,-,TRBV5-1,CASSSLAGGSYEQYF,TGCGCCAGCAGCTCACTAGCGGGAGGCTCCTACGAGCAGTACTTC
TRBD1,13,TRBJ1-6,once,TRBV30,CALTGGTNSPLHF,TGTGCCTTAACAGGGGGTACTAATTCACCCCTCCACTTT